Included here is one TCR beta chain sequence, with context. Recovered status in Cohort 3 required two negative PCRs, clearance, or symptom resolution. These data are taken from a study of blood T cell repertoires in COVID-19. Trimming took 4 bases from V and 4 from J; bases not matched to a gene: 10. This CDR3 has 16 amino acids. CDR1 SGHDN and CDR2 FVKESK come from the germline V gene. TCRdb keeps only in-frame clones here, not all; method: immunoSEQ multiplex PCR. This sample has 250,000 to 400,000 clones, with about 87% found just once. This receptor was obtained from a woman aged 25 to 39 who had recovered from COVID-19. The chain carries TRBV14 and TRBJ2-5; 9 bases match TRBD1. The specimen sequenced was PBMCs or T cells enriched from blood (not recorded which). CDR3 in amino acids: CASSRGITGGPETQYF. The CDR3 DNA reads as TGTGCCAGCAGCCGAGGGATTACAGGGGGCCCAGAGACCCAGTACTTC. The entire variable domain, with the rest obtained from reference TRBV14 and TRBJ2-5, is as follows: EAGVTQFPSHSVIEKGQTVTLRCDPISGHDNLYWYRRVMGKEIKFLLHFVKESKQDESGMPNNRFLAERTGGTYSTLKVQPAELEDSGVYFCASSRGITGGPETQYFGPGTRLLVL.